This T cell receptor (beta chain) was recovered during a study of CD8+ T cells in alopecia areata. Regarding treatment: oral pan-JAK inhibitor, 5-10 mg twice daily. Sequencing used cDNA as its template, made by extracting RNA and reverse transcribing it. Sequencing used immunoSEQ multiplex PCR; TCRdb keeps in-frame clones, though not all of them. The sample shows about 210,000 clones, more than 45% of them seen only once. This clone was detected only a few times. The same CDR3 can be traced to other DNA sequences in this sample. Sample: CD4+ T cells sorted from blood, taken at week 4, from a patient treated with tofacitinib. This clonotype originated in a human donor with alopecia areata.

DNA for the CDR3: TGTGCCAGTAGCCCAGGGACTACGAACACCGGGGAGCTGTTTTTT. Residues: CASSPGTTNTGELFF. The rearrangement uses TRBV19 and TRBJ2-2, with 7 bases that match TRBD2. This CDR3 is 15 amino acids long. CDR1 and CDR2 from the germline V gene are LNHDA and SQIVND (reference sequence). J lost 0 bases, V lost 6 bases, and 4 bases had no gene match.